The entry that follows covers one TCR beta chain sequence. Its cognate antigen has yet to be identified. No much larger clone exists at a distance of one base, and base qualities are not known. Using the deep immunoSEQ assay, TCR CDR3 regions were amplified from genomic DNA by multiplex PCR. Extracted genomic DNA from each cell subset was spread evenly across all wells of several immunoSEQ 96-well plates, with each plate serving as a replicate. For sorted subsets, about 220 ng of genomic DNA, equivalent to 25,000 to 35,000 T cell genomes, went into each replicate PCR. The purified libraries were quantified using a Qubit 3.0 fluorometer, sized with a Bioanalyzer 2100, and then quantified again using the KAPA Library Quantification kit. Every immunoSEQ 96-well plate was sequenced on a dedicated single-read 150-cycle Illumina NextSeq 550 flow cell. In the original analysis: Because the immunoSEQ output included only junctional sequences and no quality scores, the filtering could not be the same as the filtering used for full-length reads. To assign V/J genes and CDR3, sequences were annotated using PyIR, a Python wrapper for IgBLAST v1.9, with IMGT germline references. Reads were filtered out if the reads had weak V/J assignments (E-value above 1e-6), no CDR3, stop codons, out-of-frame junctions, or ambiguous translated residues. A V3J clonotype was defined by an identical inferred V gene, J gene, and CDR3 amino acid sequence. Percentage overlap between repertoires was computed as shared unique clonotypes divided by the size of the smaller repertoire. RTK rarefaction, the Chao1 estimator, and Recon v2.1 estimates of unobserved clonotypes were used to assess repertoire richness. Generation probabilities for all TCRbeta clonotypes obtained by the gDNA method from several donors were computed using OLGA. In its TCRdb copy, this immuneACCESS table keeps in-frame sequences only and misses some clones. Where compared with another copy, unresolved V genes explain less than half of these, and the others have no known cause. The V and J calls and clone size are taken from that table; D and trimming were inferred from the DNA. The sample includes over 2 million clones, with about 95% observed a single time. More than 0.95% of the sample is in the top ten clones.

The data derive from a study of shared clonotypes between healthy human individuals (dated by TCRdb to about 2020). About the study as a whole: The cohort comprised a couple of women and a few men aged 18 to 49 years. Per donor, three plates each were used for CD4 naive and CD4 memory, two for CD8 naive, and one for CD8 memory. To estimate repertoire size and how much clonotypes are shared between individuals, the study performed deep sequencing of blood TCR repertoires from five healthy adults. Libraries were prepared and TCR repertoires were sequenced by different laboratories using diverse techniques, in order to increase sequencing depth and limit assay-specific biases. Leukapheresis yielded between about 0.8 and 8.9 billion PBMCs per donor. Results and caveats for the whole study, not just this receptor: Roughly 5% of naive CD4, 3.5% of naive CD8, 2.3% of memory CD4, and around 0.4% of memory CD8 clonotypes were shared across several donors. The small number of donors limited the genetic and exposure-history diversity represented. Naive subsets generally had larger estimated clonotype richness than memory subsets. Pairwise subsampling led to the expectation that sequencing depth would affect the degree of clonotype sharing among donors. Sampling was restricted to blood, and TCR repertoires in tissues likely differ from the TCR repertoires found in blood. Clonotypes shared by all four sorted-subset donors showed higher generation probabilities than non-shared clonotypes. Incomplete sequencing was indicated by rarefaction of sorted-subset datasets, despite the large sequencing depth.

The CDR3, cysteine through phenylalanine, is 18 amino acids long. Here the CDR3 DNA is all that survives: 54 bases in frame from base 1. In the germline V gene, CDR1 corresponds to SNHLY and CDR2 to FYNNEI. The germline V and J ends show losses of 10 bases and 3 bases respectively, and no gene match explains 19 bases of the junction. For the CD8 naive samples, CD45RO-negative cells were positively selected for CCR7, yielding a CD45RA+CCR7+ population from which TemRA cells were excluded. The donors were healthy, HIV-negative adults who had no recently reported acute infections or vaccinations. All donors were Caucasian adults living in Nashville, Tennessee, USA. Blood was collected by leukapheresis, and PBMCs were isolated by Ficoll-Histopaque density gradient centrifugation and then cryopreserved in liquid nitrogen vapor phase. Analytical flow cytometry was used to check the purity and quantity of every magnetically sorted T cell population. Each sorted fraction had its genomic DNA isolated and then quantified by UV absorbance on a Nanodrop 2000c.

The V and J segments used are TRBV2 and TRBJ1-3, and 9 junctional nucleotides match TRBD1. The sequence was obtained from a man aged 18 to 29 in good health. The sequencing input was naive CD8+ T cells sorted from blood. The intended sense of this specimen's cell subset or site label: CD45RA+CCR7+. The CDR3: CATTSPGQGLPGGNTIYF. The DNA is TGTGCCACTACAAGCCCGGGACAGGGCCTGCCCGGTGGAAACACCATATATTTT.